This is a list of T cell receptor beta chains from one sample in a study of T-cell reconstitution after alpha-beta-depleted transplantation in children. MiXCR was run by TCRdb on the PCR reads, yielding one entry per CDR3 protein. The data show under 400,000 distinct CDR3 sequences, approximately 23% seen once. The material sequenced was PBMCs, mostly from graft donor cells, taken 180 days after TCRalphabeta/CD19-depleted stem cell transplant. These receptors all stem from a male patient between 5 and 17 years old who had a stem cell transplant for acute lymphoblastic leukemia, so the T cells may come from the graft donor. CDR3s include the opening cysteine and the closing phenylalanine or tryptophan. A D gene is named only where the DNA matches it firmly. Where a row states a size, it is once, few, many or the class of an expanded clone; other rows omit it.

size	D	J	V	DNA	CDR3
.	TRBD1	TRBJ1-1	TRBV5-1	TGCGCCAGCAGCTTGAAACAGGGGGGGGTAAACACTGAAGCTTTCTTT	CASSLKQGGVNTEAFF
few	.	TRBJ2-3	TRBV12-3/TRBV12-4	TGTGCCAGCAGTTTAGCGCCCAGGAGCAATACGCAGTATTTT	CASSLAPRSNTQYF
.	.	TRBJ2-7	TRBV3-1	TGTGCCAGCAGCCAAGAGGCATTAGGCTACGAGCAGTACTTC	CASSQEALGYEQYF
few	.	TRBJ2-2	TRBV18	TGTGCCAGCTCACCCTTAATAGCGGACCTGAACACCGGGGAGCTGTTTTTT	CASSPLIADLNTGELFF
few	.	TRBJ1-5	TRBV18	TGTGCCAGCTCGCCACAACAGGGCAATAAAAATCAGCCCCAGCATTTT	CASSPQQGNKNQPQHF
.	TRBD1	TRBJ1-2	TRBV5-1	TGCGCCAGCAGCTTGTTGACAGGGGGCTACTATGGCTACACCTTC	CASSLLTGGYYGYTF
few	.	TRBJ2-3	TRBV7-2	TGTGCCAGCAGCCGAGGGGGAGGTCCTAGCACAGATACGCAGTATTTT	CASSRGGGPSTDTQYF
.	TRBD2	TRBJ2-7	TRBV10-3	TGTGCCATCAGTGAGTCCCCACCCGGGACTATCGAGCAGTACTTC	CAISESPPGTIEQYF
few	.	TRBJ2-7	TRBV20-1	TGCAGTGCTAGAGATTTGGTCAGGGTTATTGGCGAGCAGTACTTC	CSARDLVRVIGEQYF
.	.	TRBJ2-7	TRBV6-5	TGTGCCAGCAGTTACTCTGAGGGGCCGATGTACGAGCAGTACTTC	CASSYSEGPMYEQYF
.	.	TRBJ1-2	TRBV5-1	TGCGCCAGCAGCTTGGCCCCGGACAGAAACTATGGCTACACCTTC	CASSLAPDRNYGYTF
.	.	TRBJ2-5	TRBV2	TGTGCCAGCAGTGAACTCCCAGCAAGGGCGGCCCAGTACTTC	CASSELPARAAQYF
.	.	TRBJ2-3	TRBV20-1	TGCAGTGCTATAGATCCTTTGCGGGGCACAGATACGCAGTATTTT	CSAIDPLRGTDTQYF
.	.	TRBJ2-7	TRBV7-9	TGTGCCAGCAGCTCCCTAAGGTCTTTAAGGGAGCAGTACTTC	CASSSLRSLREQYF
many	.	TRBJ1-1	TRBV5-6	TGTGCCAGCATCCCTCGCGAGGGCCTGATGAACACTGAAGCTTTCTTT	CASIPREGLMNTEAFF
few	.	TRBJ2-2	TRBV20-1	TGCAGTGCTAGAGATCAAGCGAGGGGCCCCGGGGAGCTGTTTTTT	CSARDQARGPGELFF
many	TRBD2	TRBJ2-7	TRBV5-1	TGCGCCAGCAGCCTTAGCGGGAGGGCCGGGGAGCAGTACTTC	CASSLSGRAGEQYF
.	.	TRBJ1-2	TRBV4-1	TGCGCCAGCAGCCTCCCCGGTAGGAGGGAGCCCTTTAACTATGGCGACACCTTC	CASSLPGRREPFNYGDTF
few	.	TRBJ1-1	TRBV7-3	TGTGCCAGCAGCTTGATAATGAACACTGAAGCTTTCTTT	CASSLIMNTEAFF
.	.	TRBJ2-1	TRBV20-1	TGCAGTGCCTCGACTAGGCCGGCCGGCGGCAATGAGCAGTTCTTC	CSASTRPAGGNEQFF
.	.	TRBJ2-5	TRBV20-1	TGCAGTGCGGCGGATAGGACAGTAGGGACCCAGTACTTC	CSAADRTVGTQYF
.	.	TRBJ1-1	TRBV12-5	TGTGCTAGTGGTTTCGCTGGGGCTGCGGTCACTGAAGCTTTCTTT	CASGFAGAAVTEAFF
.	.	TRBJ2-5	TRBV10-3	TGTGCCCGATATAGGGGCATAGGTTTCCAAGAGACCCAGTACTTC	CARYRGIGFQETQYF
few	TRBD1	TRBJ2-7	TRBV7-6	TGTGCCAGCAGCTTAGCGCCCGGGACAGAATCCTACGAGCAGTACTTC	CASSLAPGTESYEQYF
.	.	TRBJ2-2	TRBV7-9	TGTGCCAGCAGCTTACCGAGGGGGGGACCCGGGGAGCTGTTTTTT	CASSLPRGGPGELFF
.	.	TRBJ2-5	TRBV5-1	TGCGCCAGCAGCTTGGCAGGGGCGGACGGGCTGGAGACCCAGTACTTC	CASSLAGADGLETQYF
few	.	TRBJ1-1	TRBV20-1	TGCAGTGTCCCGTCCCAGGCGGACCGAGGAGCTTTCTTT	CSVPSQADRGAFF
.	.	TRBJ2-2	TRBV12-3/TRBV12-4	TGTGCCAGCAGTTTAGAGGTAGCGCGAACCGGGGAGCTGTTTTTT	CASSLEVARTGELFF
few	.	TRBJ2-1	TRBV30	TGTGCCTGGAGTTCGTACTGGAGCTCCTACAATGAGCAGTTCTTC	CAWSSYWSSYNEQFF
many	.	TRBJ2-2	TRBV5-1	TGCGCCAGCAGCTTGGAAAGGGTTGGCACCGGGGAGCTGTTTTTT	CASSLERVGTGELFF
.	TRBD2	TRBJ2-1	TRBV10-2	TGCGCCAGCAGCTTCACTAGCGGGAGGAATGAGCAGTTCTTC	CASSFTSGRNEQFF
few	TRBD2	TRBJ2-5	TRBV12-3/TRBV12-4	TGTGCCAGCACTCTACGGGGGAGGGAAAAAGAGACCCAGTACTTC	CASTLRGREKETQYF
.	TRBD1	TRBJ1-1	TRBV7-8	TGTGCCAGCAGCTCAAGCCGACAGGGGAAGTTTTATGGGATGAACACTGAAGCTTTCTTT	CASSSSRQGKFYGMNTEAFF
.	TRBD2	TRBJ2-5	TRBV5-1	TGCGCGACCACTAGCGGGAGGGCCCGGGAGACCCAGTACTTC	CATTSGRARETQYF
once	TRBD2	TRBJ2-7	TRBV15	TGTGCCACCAGCAGAGTAGCGGGACCCGCCTACGAGCAGTACTTC	CATSRVAGPAYEQYF
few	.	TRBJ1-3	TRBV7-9	TGTGCCAGCAGCCCCAGTGGCTCTGGAAACACCATATATTTT	CASSPSGSGNTIYF
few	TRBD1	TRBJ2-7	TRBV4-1	TGCGCCAGCAGCCAAGGAGCCTCCGGGACAGGGGATGGGGAGCAGTACTTC	CASSQGASGTGDGEQYF
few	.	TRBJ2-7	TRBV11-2	TGTGCCAGCAGGGGGCAGCGGGCGGCCTACGAGCAGTACTTC	CASRGQRAAYEQYF
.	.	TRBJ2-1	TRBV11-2	TGTGCCAGCAGTAGTTTCGTTCGCACCTACAATGAGCAGTTCTTC	CASSSFVRTYNEQFF
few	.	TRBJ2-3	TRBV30	TGTGCCTGGACCGGTGAGGGGGCTAGCGGTACGCAGTATTTT	CAWTGEGASGTQYF
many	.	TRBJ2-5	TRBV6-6	TGTGCCAGCAGCAAGGGAAGGGATGTGACCCAGTACTTC	CASSKGRDVTQYF
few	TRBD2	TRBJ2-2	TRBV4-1	TGCGCCAGCAGCCATCAATATCTAGCGGAGGCGAACACCGGGGAGCTGTTTTTT	CASSHQYLAEANTGELFF
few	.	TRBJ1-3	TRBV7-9	TGTGCCAGCAGCTTAGCCGGATGGAAAAGGAGGGGAAACACCATATATTTT	CASSLAGWKRRGNTIYF
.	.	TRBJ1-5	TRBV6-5	TGTGCCAGCAGTTCCAGGGTTAGCAATCAGCCCCAGCATTTT	CASSSRVSNQPQHF
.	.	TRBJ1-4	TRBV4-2	TGTGCCAGCAGCCAACGGGGACGGATTGCAACTAATGAAAAACTGTTTTTT	CASSQRGRIATNEKLFF
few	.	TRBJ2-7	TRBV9	TGTGCCAGCAGCGTAGCAGGAGAATTCTCCTACGAGCAGTACTTC	CASSVAGEFSYEQYF
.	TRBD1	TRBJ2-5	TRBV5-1	TGCGCCAGCAGCTTCCCTAACAGGGGCCAAGAGACCCAGTACTTC	CASSFPNRGQETQYF
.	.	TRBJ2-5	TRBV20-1	TGCAGTGCTAGGACTAGGGGATACCAAGAGACCCAGTACTTC	CSARTRGYQETQYF
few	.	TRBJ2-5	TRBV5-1	TGCGCCAGCAGCTTTAGGCTAGGGGTCCAAGAGACCCAGTACTTC	CASSFRLGVQETQYF
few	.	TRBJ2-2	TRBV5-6	TGTGCCAGCAGCGAGGGGCGGAACACCGGGGAGCTGTTTTTT	CASSEGRNTGELFF